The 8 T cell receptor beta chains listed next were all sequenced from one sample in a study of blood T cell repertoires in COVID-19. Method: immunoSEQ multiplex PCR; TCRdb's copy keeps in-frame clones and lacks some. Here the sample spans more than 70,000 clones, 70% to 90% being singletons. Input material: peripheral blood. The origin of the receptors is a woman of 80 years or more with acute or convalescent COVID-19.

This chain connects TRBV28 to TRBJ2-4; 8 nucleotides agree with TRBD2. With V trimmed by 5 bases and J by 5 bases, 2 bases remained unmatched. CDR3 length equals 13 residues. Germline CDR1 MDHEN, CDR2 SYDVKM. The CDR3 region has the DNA TGTGCCAGCAGTACTAGCGGAGAAAACATTCAGTACTTC. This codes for CASSTSGENIQYF.

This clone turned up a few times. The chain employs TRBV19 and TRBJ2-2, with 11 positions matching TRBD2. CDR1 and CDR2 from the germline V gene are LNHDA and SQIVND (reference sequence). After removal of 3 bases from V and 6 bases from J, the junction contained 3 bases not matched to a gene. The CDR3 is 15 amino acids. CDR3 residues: CASSMLAGGAGELFF. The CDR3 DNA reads TGTGCCAGTAGTATGTTAGCGGGGGGGGCCGGGGAGCTGTTTTTT. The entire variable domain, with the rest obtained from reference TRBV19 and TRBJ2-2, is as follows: DGGITQSPKYLFRKEGQNVTLSCEQNLNHDAMYWYRQDPGQGLRLIYYSQIVNDFQKGDIAEGYSVSREKKESFPLTVTSAQKNPTAFYLCASSMLAGGAGELFFGEGSRLTVL.

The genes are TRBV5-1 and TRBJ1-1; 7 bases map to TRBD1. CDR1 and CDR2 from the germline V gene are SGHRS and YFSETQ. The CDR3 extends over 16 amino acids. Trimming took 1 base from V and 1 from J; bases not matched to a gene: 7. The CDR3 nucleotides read TGCGCCAGCAGCTTGAGGTCCGGGACAGCGAACACTGAAGCTTTCTTT. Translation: CASSLRSGTANTEAFF. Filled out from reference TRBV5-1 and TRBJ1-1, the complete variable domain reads KAGVTQTPRYLIKTRGQQVTLSCSPISGHRSVSWYQQTPGQGLQFLFEYFSETQRNKGNFPGRFSGRQFSNSRSEMNVSTLELGDSALYLCASSLRSGTANTEAFFGQGTRLTVV.

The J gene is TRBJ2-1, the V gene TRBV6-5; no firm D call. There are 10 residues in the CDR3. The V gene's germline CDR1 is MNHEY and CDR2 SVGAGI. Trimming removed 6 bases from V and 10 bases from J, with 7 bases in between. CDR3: CASSVIEQFF. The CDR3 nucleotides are TGTGCCAGCAGCGTAATCGAGCAGTTCTTC.

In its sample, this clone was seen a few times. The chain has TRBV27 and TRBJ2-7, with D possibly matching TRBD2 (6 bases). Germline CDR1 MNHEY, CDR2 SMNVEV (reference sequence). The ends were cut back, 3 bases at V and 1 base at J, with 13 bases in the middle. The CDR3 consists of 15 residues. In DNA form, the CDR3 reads TGTGCCAGCAGTTTTCTGGGGGGTCTTTCCTACGAGCAGTACTTC. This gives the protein CASSFLGGLSYEQYF.

The CDR3 loop reads CASSATGTGTYEQYF. The DNA of the CDR3 is TGTGCCAGCAGCGCGACCGGGACAGGGACCTACGAGCAGTACTTC. The V call is TRBV9, the J call TRBJ2-7, with 9 bases identical to TRBD1. The CDR3 spans 15 residues. V shed 3 bases, J shed 2 bases, and the junction held 6 bases outside the gene matches. Germline-derived CDR1 and CDR2 are SGDLS and YYNGEE.

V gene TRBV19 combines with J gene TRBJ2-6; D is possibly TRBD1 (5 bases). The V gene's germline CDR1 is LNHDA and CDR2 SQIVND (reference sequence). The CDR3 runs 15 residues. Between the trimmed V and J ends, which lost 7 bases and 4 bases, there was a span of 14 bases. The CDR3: CASTRQGYGANVLTF. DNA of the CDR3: TGTGCCAGTACCCGTCAGGGATACGGGGCCAACGTCCTGACTTTC.

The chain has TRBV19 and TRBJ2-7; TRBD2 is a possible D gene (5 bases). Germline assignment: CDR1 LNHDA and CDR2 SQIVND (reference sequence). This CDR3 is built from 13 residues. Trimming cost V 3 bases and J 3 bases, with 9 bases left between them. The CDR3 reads CASSISSGYEQYF. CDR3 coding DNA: TGTGCCAGTAGTATCTCAAGCGGCTACGAGCAGTACTTC.